This TCR beta chain was observed in a study of Ad26.COV2.S vaccination and SARS-CoV-2 variants. Study in general: Of the COV1001 trial arms, the Ad26.COV2.S arm included the donor. General study results and limits: Total T cell responses were possibly underestimated by TCR breadth and depth analyses.

The CDR3 is 12 amino acids. Germline values: CDR1 MNHEY, CDR2 SVGAGI. The germline V and J ends were trimmed by 6 bases and 2 bases, with 6 bases remaining between them. TCRdb keeps only in-frame clones here, not all; method: immunoSEQ multiplex PCR. The sample includes about 680,000 clones, about 90% seen only once; the top ten take approximately 1.5%. About this clone: Antigen specificity is unknown.

Specified treatment: roughly 19 received Ad26.COV2.S at low or high dose, single or two shots; roughly five received placebo; per-sample allocation not given. Repertoires come from day 63 after the first vaccine or placebo injection. A Boston adult aged 18-55 years was the donor. SARS-CoV-2 spike from the Wuhan strain was encoded by the vaccine, an Ad26 vector. This sequence originates from a person aged 18-65 years who received the Ad26.COV2.S COVID-19 vaccine or a placebo. The sample in question was peripheral blood, obtained in a trial of Ad26.COV2.S vaccine versus placebo. The J gene is TRBJ2-3, the V gene TRBV6-5; D remains unclear. The CDR3 protein is CASSQDTDTQYF. In DNA form, the CDR3 reads TGTGCCAGCAGCCAAGACACAGATACGCAGTATTTT.